This entry features one T cell receptor (beta chain) sequence. The antigen is unknown. Assay used: immunoSEQ multiplex PCR; TCRdb lists only in-frame clones, some missing. The table lists almost 40,000 clones, about 95% of them singletons. The CDR3 runs 13 residues. The ends were cut back, 1 base at V and 1 base at J, with 4 bases in the middle. The germline CDR1 and CDR2 sequences are LGHNA and YSLEER. This sample was taken from a study of graft-versus-host responses after intestinal transplantation. The sample here was unstimulated CD8+ T cells sorted from spleen or lymph node cells, taken before transplant. This TCR came from a human donor who was the organ donor for an intestinal transplant. The chain recombines TRBV4-3 with TRBJ1-1; unclear D gene. CDR3 loop: CASSQGGNTEAFF. The CDR3 region has the DNA TGCGCCAGCAGCCAAGGGGGGAACACTGAAGCTTTCTTT.